Listed here are 16 T cell receptor beta chains from one sample, sequenced in a study of blood T cell repertoires in COVID-19. The data were produced by immunoSEQ multiplex PCR, yet TCRdb's version contains in-frame clones alone and is incomplete. The sample contains some 180,000 clones, approximately 90% of which appear only once. The source material was peripheral blood. The receptors originated from a man aged 50-60 years who had recovered from COVID-19.

The chain employs TRBV28 and TRBJ2-7; D perhaps matches TRBD1 (5 bases). Looked up from germline, CDR1 is MDHEN and CDR2 is SYDVKM. The CDR3 is 15 residues long. V was cut by 3 bases and J by 3 bases, with 15 bases left in between. The CDR3 protein is CASSFPRVGNYEQYF. The CDR3 bases are TGTGCCAGCAGTTTTCCCAGGGTAGGGAACTACGAGCAGTACTTC.

V and J are TRBV5-8 and TRBJ2-1; the match to TRBD1 covers 10 bases. After removal of 10 bases from V and 6 bases from J, the junction contained 7 bases not matched to a gene. Per the germline V gene, CDR1 is SGHTS and CDR2 is YDEGEE. The CDR3 sequence is 13 residues long. The CDR3 protein is CAHGDRGLNEQFF. The CDR3 DNA sequence: TGTGCCCACGGGGACAGGGGCCTCAATGAGCAGTTCTTC.

The CDR3 DNA reads TGTGCCACCAGCAGAGACACTTTGGCAGGGGGCAAGGATCAGCCCCAGCATTTT. Protein sequence: CATSRDTLAGGKDQPQHF. The chain is built from TRBV15 and TRBJ1-5; 8 bases fit TRBD1. Trimming removed 0 bases from V and 5 bases from J; junction bases left unmatched: 12. The CDR3 consists of 18 residues. Germline values: CDR1 LNHNV, CDR2 YYDKDF (reference sequence).

The chain recombines TRBV19 with TRBJ2-7, with 7 bases fitting TRBD2. CDR3 length equals 16 residues. Germline V gene lookup returns CDR1 LNHDA and CDR2 SQIVND (reference sequence). The trim removed 3 bases at V and 5 bases at J, leaving 13 bases unmatched. In nucleotides, the CDR3 is TGTGCCAGTAGTATTAGTCCTTCCGGGAGGCTTAACGAGCAGTACTTC. Protein product: CASSISPSGRLNEQYF. Supplemented by reference TRBV19 and TRBJ2-7, the full variable domain reads DGGITQSPKYLFRKEGQNVTLSCEQNLNHDAMYWYRQDPGQGLRLIYYSQIVNDFQKGDIAEGYSVSREKKESFPLTVTSAQKNPTAFYLCASSISPSGRLNEQYFGPGTRLTVT.

V gene TRBV6-1 combines with J gene TRBJ2-7; 16 positions agree with TRBD2. The CDR3 sequence is 18 residues long. CDR1 and CDR2 (germline): MNHNS, SASEGT. Trimming cost V 3 bases and J 2 bases; bases outside gene matches: 7. The CDR3 nucleotides read TGTGCCAGCAGTGAGGGACTAGCGGGAGGGAGAGGGACCTACGAGCAGTACTTC. The encoded protein is CASSEGLAGGRGTYEQYF.

V is TRBV6-5 and J is TRBJ2-2, with TRBD1 matching over 10 bases. V trimming: 6 bases; J trimming: 10 bases; junction bases outside the gene matches: 5. Germline V gene lookup returns CDR1 MNHEY and CDR2 SVGAGI. This CDR3 is built from 13 residues. The CDR3 DNA is TGTGCCAGCAGAGACAGGGGGCGCGAGGAGCTGTTTTTT. This translates into CASRDRGREELFF.

This clone was detected a few times. V is TRBV5-6 and J is TRBJ2-7; no firm D call. The CDR3 covers 14 residues. V was clipped by 5 bases and J by 0 bases, with 12 bases between them. Looked up from germline, CDR1 is SGHDT and CDR2 is YYEEEE. Written as DNA, the CDR3 is TGTGCCAGCAGTCCGACCGGGTTCTCCTACGAGCAGTACTTC. This encodes CASSPTGFSYEQYF.

The chain is built from TRBV11-3 and TRBJ2-7; D uncertain. The ends were cut back, 6 bases at V and 2 bases at J, with 11 bases in the middle. The CDR3 is made up of 13 amino acids. Germline V gene sequence: CDR1 SGHNT, CDR2 YENEEA. CDR3 region: CASSPGRTYEQYF. The CDR3 DNA reads TGTGCCAGCAGTCCAGGTCGGACCTACGAGCAGTACTTC.

This chain uses TRBV23-1 with TRBJ2-1; 7 bases fit TRBD1. TRBV23-1 is designated an ORF whose function remains uncertain. After removal of 4 bases from V and 1 base from J, the junction contained 4 bases not matched to a gene. There are 15 residues in the CDR3. The CDR3 reads CASSPSQGSYNEQFF. CDR3 sequence (DNA): TGCGCCAGCAGTCCCTCACAGGGGTCCTACAATGAGCAGTTCTTC.

The chain is built from TRBV7-9 and TRBJ1-4; 9 bases map to TRBD1. Germline V gene lookup returns CDR1 SEHNR and CDR2 FQNEAQ (reference sequence). This CDR3 is 15 amino acids long. V lost 0 bases to trimming and J lost 7 bases; unmatched junction nucleotides: 3. CDR3 protein: CASSLAGTGREKLFF. Here the CDR3 DNA reads TGTGCCAGCAGCTTAGCCGGGACAGGGCGTGAAAAACTGTTTTTT.

V is TRBV18 and J is TRBJ2-1, with D unresolved. Trimming took off 2 bases at V and 7 bases at J, with 18 bases between the two ends. This CDR3 is 16 amino acids long. CDR1 is KGHSH and CDR2 is LQKENI in the germline V gene. The CDR3 is CASSPSFTQSFNEQFF. CDR3 DNA sequence: TGTGCCAGCTCACCAAGCTTTACACAGAGCTTTAATGAGCAGTTCTTC.

This clone was recorded a few times. The chain uses TRBV28 and TRBJ1-1, with TRBD1 as a possible D gene (5 bases). V dropped 6 bases and J dropped 1 base, with 9 bases sitting between them. Germline V gene lookup returns CDR1 MDHEN and CDR2 SYDVKM. The length of the CDR3 is 13 residues. CDR3 region: CASSLQGNTEAFF. The DNA for the CDR3 is TGTGCCAGCAGCCTGCAGGGGAACACTGAAGCTTTCTTT.

The CDR3 DNA reads TGTGCCAGCAGCCCACGGACTAACTGGGTGAGAGAGACCCAGTACTTC. This sequence encodes CASSPRTNWVRETQYF. The gene calls are TRBV21-1 and TRBJ2-5; TRBD2 is the table's D call, not checked against the DNA. TRBV21-1 is assigned pseudogene status. The CDR3 sequence is 16 residues long.

In its sample, this clone was seen once. The chain employs TRBV12-3 or TRBV12-4 and TRBJ1-1; tentative D call: TRBD1 (6 bases). V was trimmed by 5 bases and J by 4 bases, leaving 11 bases between them. The CDR3 totals 13 residues. The CDR3 nucleotides read TGTGCCAGCAGTCCCAGGGGTTCCACTGAAGCTTTCTTT. Translating it yields CASSPRGSTEAFF.

V usage is TRBV5-1 and J usage is TRBJ2-7; 9 bases match TRBD1. Germline CDR1 reads SGHRS; CDR2 reads YFSETQ. The CDR3 spans 15 residues. The ends lost 4 bases at V and 0 bases at J; junction bases unmatched: 5. For the CDR3, the DNA is TGCGCCAGCAGCAGGACAGGGGCCTCCTCCTACGAGCAGTACTTC. Translation: CASSRTGASSYEQYF.

The rearrangement links TRBV5-1 to TRBJ2-7, with D possibly matching TRBD1 (6 bases). This CDR3 contains 13 residues. Trimming left V 4 bases short and J 4 bases short, with 12 bases between. Germline CDR1 reads SGHRS; CDR2 reads YFSETQ. The chain's CDR3 is CASSLMDSYEQYF. In DNA, the CDR3 is TGCGCCAGCAGCCTCATGGACAGTTACGAGCAGTACTTC.